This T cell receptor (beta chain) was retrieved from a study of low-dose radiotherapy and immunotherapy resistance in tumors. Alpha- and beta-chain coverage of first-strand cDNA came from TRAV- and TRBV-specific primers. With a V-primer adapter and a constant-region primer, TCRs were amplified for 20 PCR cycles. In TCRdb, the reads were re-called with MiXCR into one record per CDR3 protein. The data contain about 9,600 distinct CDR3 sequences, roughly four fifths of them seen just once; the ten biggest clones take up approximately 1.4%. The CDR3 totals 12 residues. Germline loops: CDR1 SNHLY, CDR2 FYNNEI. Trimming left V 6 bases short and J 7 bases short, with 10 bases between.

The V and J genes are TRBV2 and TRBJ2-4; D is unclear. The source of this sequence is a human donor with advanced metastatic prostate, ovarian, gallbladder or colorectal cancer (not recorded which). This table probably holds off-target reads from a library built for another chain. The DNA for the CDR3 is TGTGCCAGCAGCGCGACGGGTAACATTCAGTACTTC. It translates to CASSATGNIQYF.